These 3 T cell receptor beta chains originate from one sample sequenced in a study of cytomegalovirus exposure and HLA in healthy donors. The method was immunoSEQ multiplex PCR; TCRdb's version includes in-frame clones alone and lacks a portion of them. Of 200,000 to 300,000 clones listed, roughly 84% were seen once; the top ten hold 12%. What was sequenced was PBMCs. These receptors were obtained from a man younger than 35 in good health and CMV-seropositive.

The chain employs TRBV30 and TRBJ2-7; 7 bases are shared with TRBD1. CDR3 length: 11 residues. Germline V gene data show CDR1 as GTSNPN and CDR2 as SVGIG (reference sequence). With 7 bases clipped from V and 7 bases from J, the junction kept 7 bases outside the gene matches. CDR3: CASNDRDEQYF. In DNA form, the CDR3 reads TGTGCCTCAAACGACAGGGATGAGCAGTACTTC.

The chain employs TRBV5-1 and TRBJ2-4; D is possibly TRBD2 (6 bases). Germline CDR1 SGHRS, CDR2 YFSETQ. This CDR3 region has 16 residues. The V gene lost 0 bases and the J gene lost 3 bases, with 13 bases spanning the gap. The chain's CDR3 is CASSLAKSAGKNIQYF. As DNA, the CDR3 is TGCGCCAGCAGCTTGGCCAAGTCAGCGGGCAAAAACATTCAGTACTTC. Looking up the rest from reference TRBV5-1 and TRBJ2-4 gives the full variable domain: KAGVTQTPRYLIKTRGQQVTLSCSPISGHRSVSWYQQTPGQGLQFLFEYFSETQRNKGNFPGRFSGRQFSNSRSEMNVSTLELGDSALYLCASSLAKSAGKNIQYFGAGTRLSVL.

V and J are TRBV7-2 and TRBJ2-3, with D possibly called TRBD1 or TRBD2 (5 bases each). Germline lookup yields CDR1 SGHTA and CDR2 FQGNSA. The length of the CDR3 is 13 residues. Trimming removed 4 bases from V and 10 bases from J, with 15 bases in between. The CDR3: CASSSLGVAPQYF. CDR3 coding DNA: TGTGCCAGCAGCTCCCTGGGGGTCGCCCCGCAGTATTTT.